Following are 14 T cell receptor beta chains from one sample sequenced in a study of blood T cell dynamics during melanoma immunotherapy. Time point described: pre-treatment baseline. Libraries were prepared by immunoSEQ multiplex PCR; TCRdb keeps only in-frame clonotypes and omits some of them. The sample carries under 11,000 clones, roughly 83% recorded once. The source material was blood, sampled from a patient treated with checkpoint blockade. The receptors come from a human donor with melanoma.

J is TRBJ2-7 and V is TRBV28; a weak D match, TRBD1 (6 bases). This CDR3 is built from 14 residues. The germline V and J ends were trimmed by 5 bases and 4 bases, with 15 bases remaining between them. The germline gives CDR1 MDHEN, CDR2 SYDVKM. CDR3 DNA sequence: TGTGCCAGCAGTCAACAGGGCACCCTGTACGAGCAGTACTTC. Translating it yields CASSQQGTLYEQYF.

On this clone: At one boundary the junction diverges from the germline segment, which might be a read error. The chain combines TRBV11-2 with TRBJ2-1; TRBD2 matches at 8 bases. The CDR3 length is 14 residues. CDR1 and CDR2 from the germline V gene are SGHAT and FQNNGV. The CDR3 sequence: CASRFERGNNEQFF. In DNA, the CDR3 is TGTGCCAGCCGCTTTGAGCGGGGGAACAATGAGCAGTTCTTC.

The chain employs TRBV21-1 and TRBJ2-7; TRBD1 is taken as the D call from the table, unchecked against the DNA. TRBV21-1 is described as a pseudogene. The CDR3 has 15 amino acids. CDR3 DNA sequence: TGTGCCAGCAGCAAACCCGGGACAGAGGTCTACGAGCAGTACGTC. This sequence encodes CASSKPGTEVYEQYV.

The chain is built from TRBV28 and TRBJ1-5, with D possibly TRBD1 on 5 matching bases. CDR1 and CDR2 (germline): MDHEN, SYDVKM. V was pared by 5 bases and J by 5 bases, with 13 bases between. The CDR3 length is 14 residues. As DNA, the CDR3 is TGTGCCAGCAGTCATGGGGCTGTCGATCAGCCCCAGCATTTT. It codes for CASSHGAVDQPQHF.

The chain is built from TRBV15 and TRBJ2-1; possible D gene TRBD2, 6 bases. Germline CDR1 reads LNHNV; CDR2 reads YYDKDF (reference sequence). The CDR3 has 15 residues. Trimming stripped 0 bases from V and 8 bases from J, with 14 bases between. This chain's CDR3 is CATSRDGTFRDEQFF. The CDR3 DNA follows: TGTGCCACCAGCAGAGATGGGACTTTCAGGGATGAGCAGTTCTTC.

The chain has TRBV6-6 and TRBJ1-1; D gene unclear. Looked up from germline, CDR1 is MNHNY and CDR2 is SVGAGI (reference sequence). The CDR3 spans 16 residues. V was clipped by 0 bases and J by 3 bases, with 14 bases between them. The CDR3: CASSYSGPGEDTEAFF. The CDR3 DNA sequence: TGTGCCAGCAGTTACTCCGGACCCGGAGAGGACACTGAAGCTTTCTTT.

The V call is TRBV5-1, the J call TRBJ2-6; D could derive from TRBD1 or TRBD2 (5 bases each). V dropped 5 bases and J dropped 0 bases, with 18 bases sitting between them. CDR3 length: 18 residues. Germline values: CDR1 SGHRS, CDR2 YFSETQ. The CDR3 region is CASRVRGGGFSGANVLTF. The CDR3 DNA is TGCGCCAGCAGGGTTCGCGGTGGGGGATTCTCTGGGGCCAACGTCCTGACTTTC. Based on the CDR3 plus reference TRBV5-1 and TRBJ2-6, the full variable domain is KAGVTQTPRYLIKTRGQQVTLSCSPISGHRSVSWYQQTPGQGLQFLFEYFSETQRNKGNFPGRFSGRQFSNSRSEMNVSTLELGDSALYLCASRVRGGGFSGANVLTFGAGSRLTVL.

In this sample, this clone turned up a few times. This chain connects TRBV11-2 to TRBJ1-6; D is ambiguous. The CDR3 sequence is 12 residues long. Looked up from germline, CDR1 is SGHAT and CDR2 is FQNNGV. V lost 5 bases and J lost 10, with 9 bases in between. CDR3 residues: CASSRRESPLHF. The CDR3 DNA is TGTGCCAGCAGCCGGAGGGAATCACCCCTCCACTTT.

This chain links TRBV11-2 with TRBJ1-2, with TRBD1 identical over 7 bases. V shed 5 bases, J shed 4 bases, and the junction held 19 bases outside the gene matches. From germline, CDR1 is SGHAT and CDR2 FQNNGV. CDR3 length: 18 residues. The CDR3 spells CASSQDGLAAGGGYGYTF. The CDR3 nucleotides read TGTGCCAGCAGCCAAGACGGCCTTGCGGCAGGGGGTGGCTATGGCTACACCTTC.

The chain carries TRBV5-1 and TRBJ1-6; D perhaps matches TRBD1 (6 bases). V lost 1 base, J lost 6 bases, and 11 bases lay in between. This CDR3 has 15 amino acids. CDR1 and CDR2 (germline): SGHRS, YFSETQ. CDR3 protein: CASSLTGNGNSPLHF. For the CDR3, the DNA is TGCGCCAGCAGCTTGACAGGGAACGGTAATTCACCCCTCCACTTT. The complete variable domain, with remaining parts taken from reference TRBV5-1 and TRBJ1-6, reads KAGVTQTPRYLIKTRGQQVTLSCSPISGHRSVSWYQQTPGQGLQFLFEYFSETQRNKGNFPGRFSGRQFSNSRSEMNVSTLELGDSALYLCASSLTGNGNSPLHFGNGTRLTVT.

The CDR3 bases are TGTGCCAGCAGTCCCCTAAAAGTTCCCGGGGAGCTGTTTTTT. Encoded protein: CASSPLKVPGELFF. The chain employs TRBV27 and TRBJ2-2; D is unresolved. This CDR3 is built from 14 residues. The germline V gene encodes CDR1 MNHEY and CDR2 SMNVEV (reference sequence). V was clipped by 5 bases and J by 6 bases, with 13 bases between them.

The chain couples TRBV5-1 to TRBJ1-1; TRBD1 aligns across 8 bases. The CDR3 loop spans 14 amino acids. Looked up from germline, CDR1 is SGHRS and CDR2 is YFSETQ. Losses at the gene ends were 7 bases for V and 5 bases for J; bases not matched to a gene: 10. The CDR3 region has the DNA TGCGCCAGCGGACCGACAGGGGAATGGACTGAAGCTTTCTTT. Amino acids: CASGPTGEWTEAFF.

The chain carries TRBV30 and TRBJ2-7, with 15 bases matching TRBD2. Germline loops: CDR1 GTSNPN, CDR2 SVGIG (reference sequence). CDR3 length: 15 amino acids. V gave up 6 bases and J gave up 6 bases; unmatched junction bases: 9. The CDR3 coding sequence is TGTGCCTGCCTCGGACTAGCGGGAGGGCCTGTCGAGCAGTACTTC. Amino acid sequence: CACLGLAGGPVEQYF.

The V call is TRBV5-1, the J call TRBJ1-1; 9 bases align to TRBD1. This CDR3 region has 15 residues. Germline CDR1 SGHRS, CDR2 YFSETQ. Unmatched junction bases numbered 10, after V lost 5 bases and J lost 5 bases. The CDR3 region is CASSPPRQGGTEAFF. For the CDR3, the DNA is TGCGCCAGCAGTCCTCCTCGACAGGGGGGTACTGAAGCTTTCTTT.